This TCR beta chain was sequenced in a study of PD-L1 blockade in urothelial cancer. Across the study: Male patients with bladder-origin urothelial cancer numbered twenty-five of 29. Prior chemotherapy ranged from 0 to 3 regimens per patient. Findings and limits, study-wide: Tumor-linked clones in blood grew more by 3 weeks in durable-benefit patients.

To note about this clone: Its antigen remains unidentified.

TCRdb's table, derived via immunoSEQ multiplex PCR, lists solely in-frame clones and lacks some. The table includes tens of thousands of clones, roughly 88% detected once. The germline CDR1 and CDR2 sequences are SGHRS and YFSETQ. This CDR3 spans 16 amino acids. Deletions cut 0 bases from V and 3 bases from J, with 16 bases between. Time point reported: pretreatment peripheral blood. The V and J genes are TRBV5-1 and TRBJ2-7, with D maybe TRBD2 (6 bases). Sequencing used PBMCs, obtained around atezolizumab (anti-PD-L1) treatment. The sequence was obtained from a man in his 70s with urothelial cancer. CDR3 sequence (DNA): TGCGCCAGCAGCTTGGAATCGGGAGTTGGTGTCTACGAGCAGTACTTC. Translating gives CASSLESGVGVYEQYF.